This T cell receptor (beta chain) originates from a study of blood T cell repertoires in COVID-19. The method was immunoSEQ multiplex PCR; TCRdb's version includes in-frame clones alone and lacks a portion of them. The repertoire holds about 380,000 clones, with 88% as singletons. Germline CDR1 is LNHDA and CDR2 is SQIVND (reference sequence). The CDR3 is 12 residues long. V trimming: 6 bases; J trimming: 4 bases; junction bases outside the gene matches: 2. The sequenced sample was PBMCs or T cells enriched from blood (not recorded which). The receptor's source is a young woman who had recovered from COVID-19. This chain uses TRBV19 with TRBJ1-2; TRBD1 matches at 7 bases. CDR3 sequence (DNA): TGTGCCAGTAGCGGACAGGTCTATGGCTACACCTTC. Protein product: CASSGQVYGYTF. The variable domain in full, with the rest retrieved from reference TRBV19 and TRBJ1-2, is DGGITQSPKYLFRKEGQNVTLSCEQNLNHDAMYWYRQDPGQGLRLIYYSQIVNDFQKGDIAEGYSVSREKKESFPLTVTSAQKNPTAFYLCASSGQVYGYTFGSGTRLTVV.